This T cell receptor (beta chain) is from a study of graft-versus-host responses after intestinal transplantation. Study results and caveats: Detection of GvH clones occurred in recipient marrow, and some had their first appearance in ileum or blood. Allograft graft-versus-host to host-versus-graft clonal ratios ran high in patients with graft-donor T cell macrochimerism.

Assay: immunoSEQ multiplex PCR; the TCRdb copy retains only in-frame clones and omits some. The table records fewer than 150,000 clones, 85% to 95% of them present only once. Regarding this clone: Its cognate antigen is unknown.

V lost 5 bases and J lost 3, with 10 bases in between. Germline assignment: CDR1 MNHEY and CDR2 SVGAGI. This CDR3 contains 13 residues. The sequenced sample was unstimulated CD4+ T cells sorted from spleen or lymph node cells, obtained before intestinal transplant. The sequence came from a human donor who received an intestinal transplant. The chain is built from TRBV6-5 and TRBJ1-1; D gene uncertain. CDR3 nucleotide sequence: TGTGCCAGCAGTAATCGGCCGGACACTGAAGCTTTCTTT. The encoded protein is CASSNRPDTEAFF.